These 3 T cell receptor beta chains were sequenced from one sample in a study of PD-1 blockade in classical Hodgkin lymphoma (dated by TCRdb to the early 2020s). Library creation used the immunoSEQ multiplex PCR assay. Not all clones reach the TCRdb copy of this immuneACCESS table, which keeps in-frame sequences only. Checked studies attribute under half of the gap to unresolved V genes and leave the rest unexplained. For this sample there are thousands of clones; roughly four fifths appear just once. Roughly 6.9% of the sample lies in the top ten. Sample time point, as interpreted from the label and publication: cycle 1 day 1 (C1D1), immediately before nivolumab initiation. All trial patients had relapsed after autologous stem cell transplantation, with cohorts A, B and C differing in prior brentuximab vedotin exposure. A Miltenyi CD4+ T cell isolation kit was used for magnetic negative selection to purify CD4+ T cells from thawed PBMCs.

The sequences come from CD4+ T cells from blood, collected at baseline. These receptors were taken from a human donor with classical Hodgkin lymphoma.

The chain carries TRBV11-2 and TRBJ2-7; 8 bases align to TRBD1. There are 17 residues in the CDR3. CDR1 is SGHAT and CDR2 is FQNNGV in the germline V gene. The V gene end was trimmed by 5 bases and the J gene end by 5 bases; junction bases not matched to a gene: 17. The chain's CDR3 is CASSRGGGTGGVHEQYF. The CDR3 DNA sequence: TGTGCCAGCAGCCGGGGCGGAGGGACAGGTGGAGTCCACGAGCAGTACTTC.

The CDR3 DNA sequence: TGCAGCGTTGAGAGTGCGGGAGGGGTGTGGGGAGATACGCAGTATTTT. It is translated as CSVESAGGVWGDTQYF. The rearrangement links TRBV29-1 to TRBJ2-3; 9 bases match TRBD2. The V and J ends lost 3 bases and 5 bases, in that order; junction bases with no gene match: 12. The CDR3 is made up of 16 amino acids. CDR1 and CDR2 (germline): SQVTM, ANQGSEA.

The rearrangement uses TRBV5-4 and TRBJ2-5, with a possible D match to TRBD2 (6 bases). CDR1 is SGHNT, CDR2 YYREEE, per germline (reference sequence). Trimming took 0 bases from V and 4 from J, leaving 13 bases between them. The CDR3 consists of 15 residues. CDR3 residues: CASSLGGVGGETQYF. The CDR3 DNA is TGTGCCAGCAGCTTGGGGGGGGTGGGAGGAGAGACCCAGTACTTC.